This TCR beta chain derives from a study of human T cells and chemical hapten exposure (dated by TCRdb to about 2021). Study-level background: For sensitization, 2% DPC in acetone was applied to a 2 cm by 2 cm area of upper inner arm skin. Patch testing was performed on the upper back with Finn chambers containing 0.01% DPC, and the patch tests were scored after 6 days according to International Contact Dermatitis Research Group standards. Most of the patients in the cohort were female, and the cohort covered alopecia areata with under or over 50% scalp involvement, alopecia totalis and alopecia universalis. In alopecia patients, the study followed how the peripheral blood TCR repertoire changed in vivo over primary and secondary sensitization to diphenylcyclopropenone (DPC), a hapten. Weekly therapeutic DPC doses were additionally applied to the scalp of patients throughout the approximately 24-week study period. Patient blood was sampled pre-sensitization (week 0) and at 2, 6 and about 24 weeks after DPC sensitization. Libraries were pooled for sequencing, and per-sample TCR yields varied mainly because of small differences in library volumes within the pool. For TCR sequencing, blood came from twenty-nine alopecia patients at anywhere from one to four time points (pre-sensitization, 2, 6 and 24 weeks). The paper as a whole reports these results and caveats: Compared with pre-sensitization or healthy control sets, expanded TCRs formed significantly more large CDR3 similarity clusters, which is consistent with antigen-driven responses. The number of TCRs above 1 in 1000 frequency did not change with DPC sensitization; there was no evidence of global repertoire structure alterations. Alopecia, a presumed autoimmune disease, was present in all patients, so the immune response of the patients might differ from that of healthy individuals. Repeated subsampling changed both the strength of the expansion versus patch-test correlation and the threshold at which that correlation became significant. Patch test score was positively correlated with the number of PT1 expanded TCRs, with significance at thresholds 8, 16 and 32 but not at 4.

This clonotype was seen at least ten times. Its antigen is currently not known. There are no base qualities to consult, and no much larger clone falls within one base. The time point label for this specimen denotes: patch test 2, 6 weeks after DPC sensitization. The treatment or condition tag for this specimen amounts to: therapeutic diphenylcyclopropenone sensitization with weekly scalp DPC. At every patch-test visit, the blood draw took place before the patch test was put on. Eligible patients were aged 18 to 70, diagnosed with alopecia, deemed suitable for DPC therapy, and excluded if pregnant. Total RNA was extracted from unfractionated whole blood that had been collected in Tempus Blood RNA tubes. Preparation of the library involved RACE. TCRdb records NextSeq 500 as the sequencer. Library preparation attached unique molecular identifiers to individual cDNA molecules for quantitative, reproducible TCR counting. Both TCR alpha and TCR beta chains were sequenced from each blood RNA sample. As for how the authors treated the data: Samples had a median of roughly 100,000 TCRs, with a range from roughly 23,224 to 700,000. V, J and CDR3 annotation of the TCR reads was performed with the Decombinator software suite. For PS versus PT1 abundance plots, all samples were subsampled to the same number of TCRs (28,000). Expanded TCRs were defined as absent before sensitization and observed at least eight times at the 2-week time point. In-frame beta chains were kept once TCRdb had trimmed the public reads at Q25 with fastp and called clones with MiXCR. Identical CDR3 protein sequences are pooled into one entry, listed with their most common genes and DNA. The V and J calls come from TCRdb's annotation, not from the publication. For this sample the table gives about 84,000 distinct CDR3 sequences, of which more than 9% were detected only once. Less than 5% of the sample belongs to the ten largest clones.

V is clipped by 0 bases and J by 8 bases, and the sequence between their germline boundaries is 12 bases long. The CDR3 sequence holds 14 residues, the cysteine and phenylalanine included. Here the CDR3 DNA is all that survives: 42 bases in frame from base 1. The germline V gene provides CDR1 SGHRS and CDR2 YFSETQ. This sequence uses TRBV5-1 and TRBJ2-1; TRBD1 is a weak D gene call, 5 bases matching. The TCR comes from a woman aged 50 to 65 with alopecia areata. Some clones in this sample may be carry-over from other donors' samples. This sample comprised whole blood, obtained in connection with sensitization to the hapten diphenylcyclopropenone (DPC). Here is the DNA: TGCGCCAGCAGCTTGGTGATAGAAGGGGATGAGCAGTTCTTC. It translates to CASSLVIEGDEQFF.